Shown below are 3 T cell receptor beta chains from a single sample sequenced in a study of blood T cell repertoires in COVID-19. TCRdb's table, derived via immunoSEQ multiplex PCR, lists solely in-frame clones and lacks some. Of tens of thousands of clones in the sample, roughly 87% were seen once. The sequenced sample was peripheral blood. Receptors originate from a man older than 75 with acute or convalescent COVID-19.

This clone came up once. The V gene is TRBV7-9, the J gene TRBJ2-7, with 15 bases lining up with TRBD2. The CDR3 extends over 15 amino acids. Germline trimming cut 5 bases from V and 4 bases from J; bases unmatched to any gene: 3. Germline CDR1 is SEHNR and CDR2 is FQNEAQ (reference sequence). The CDR3 is CASSRTSGGVYEQYF. The CDR3 coding sequence is TGTGCCAGCAGCCGGACTAGCGGGGGGGTATACGAGCAGTACTTC.

This CDR3 is CASSPQRDSLNTGELFF. The DNA of the CDR3 is TGTGCCAGCAGTCCGCAACGGGACAGCCTGAACACCGGGGAGCTGTTTTTT. The rearrangement joins TRBV27 to TRBJ2-2, with 7 bases lining up with TRBD1. The CDR3 is made up of 17 amino acids. CDR1 MNHEY and CDR2 SMNVEV come from the germline V gene (reference sequence). With 5 bases clipped from V and 1 base from J, the junction kept 10 bases outside the gene matches.

The chain joins TRBV11-2 to TRBJ2-3, with 12 bases lining up with TRBD1. Germline CDR1 reads SGHAT; CDR2 reads FQNNGV. The V and J ends lost 5 bases and 5 bases, in that order; junction bases with no gene match: 8. This CDR3 region has 16 residues. CDR3 nucleotides: TGTGCCAGCAGCCCTACCGGGACAGGGGGCATAGATACGCAGTATTTT. Translating gives CASSPTGTGGIDTQYF.